Each of the 30 T cell receptor beta chains below was sequenced from the same sample in a study of radiotherapy plus CTLA-4 blockade in lung cancer. The assay was immunoSEQ multiplex PCR, and TCRdb's table has in-frame clones only and misses some. Of approximately 47,000 clones listed, approximately 62% are singletons. This sample comprised peripheral blood, obtained from a patient treated with radiotherapy plus ipilimumab. Receptors were obtained from a human donor with non-small cell lung cancer who had a partial response to radiotherapy plus ipilimumab.

There are a few counts of this clone. This chain's CDR3 is CASSPTGGAGSNEKLFF. The DNA of the CDR3 is TGTGCCAGCAGCCCAACAGGGGGCGCCGGGTCTAATGAAAAACTGTTTTTT. This rearrangement joins TRBV5-4 to TRBJ1-4; TRBD1 aligns across 9 bases. This CDR3 contains 17 residues. Trimming took 4 bases from V and 3 from J; bases not matched to a gene: 10. The germline V gene has CDR1 SGHNT and CDR2 YYREEE (reference sequence).

The V and J genes are TRBV7-9 and TRBJ2-5, with D perhaps matching TRBD1 (5 bases). CDR3 length: 13 residues. Trimming stripped 5 bases from V and 1 base from J, with 8 bases between. The germline gives CDR1 SEHNR, CDR2 FQNEAQ (reference sequence). CDR3 amino acids: CASSRQLQETQYF. CDR3 bases: TGTGCCAGCAGCCGACAGCTCCAAGAGACCCAGTACTTC.

This clone has at least ten counts. The V gene is TRBV6-5, the J gene TRBJ1-2; 9 nucleotides align to TRBD1. V lost 2 bases, J lost 8 bases, and 6 bases stayed unmatched. Germline lookup yields CDR1 MNHEY and CDR2 SVGAGI. This CDR3 is 14 amino acids long. CDR3 loop: CASSYLRDREGYTF. For the CDR3, the DNA is TGTGCCAGCAGTTACCTCCGGGACAGGGAGGGCTACACCTTC.

The rearrangement links TRBV9 to TRBJ2-1; 7 nucleotides match TRBD2. Trimming cost V 5 bases and J 0 bases; bases outside gene matches: 8. Germline values: CDR1 SGDLS, CDR2 YYNGEE. The CDR3 loop spans 16 amino acids. For the CDR3, the DNA is TGTGCCAGCAGTTTCTACGGGGGGAGCTCCTACAATGAGCAGTTCTTC. It yields the protein CASSFYGGSSYNEQFF. Together with reference TRBV9 and TRBJ2-1, the CDR3 gives the full variable domain: DSGVTQTPKHLITATGQRVTLRCSPRSGDLSVYWYQQSLDQGLQFLIQYYNGEERAKGNILERFSAQQFPDLHSELNLSSLELGDSALYFCASSFYGGSSYNEQFFGPGTRLTVL.

The CDR3 reads CASSPPPPNTQYF. CDR3 nucleotide sequence: TGTGCCAGCAGCCCCCCTCCCCCTAATACGCAGTATTTT. This chain connects TRBV7-3 to TRBJ2-3; D is unclear. CDR3 length: 13 residues. Trimming took 5 bases from V and 7 from J, leaving 13 bases between them. The V gene's germline CDR1 is SGHTA and CDR2 FQGTGA.

The gene calls are TRBV6-5 and TRBJ2-7; 10 bases match TRBD2. The germline gives CDR1 MNHEY, CDR2 SVGAGI. The CDR3 extends over 14 amino acids. J was trimmed by 5 bases and V by 6 bases; bases with no gene match: 7. The CDR3 sequence: CASRGELAGNEQYF. CDR3 DNA sequence: TGTGCCAGCAGGGGCGAACTAGCGGGGAACGAGCAGTACTTC.

The chain combines TRBV4-2 with TRBJ2-2; D might be TRBD2 (6 bases). Trimming left V 1 base short and J 0 bases short, with 9 bases between. The germline gives CDR1 LGHNA, CDR2 YNFKEQ. CDR3 length: 16 residues. As DNA, the CDR3 is TGTGCCAGCAGCCAAGTAGGCGGGGCGAACACCGGGGAGCTGTTTTTT. This encodes CASSQVGGANTGELFF.

The chain carries TRBV6-6 and TRBJ2-3; D may be TRBD2 (6 bases). Germline V gene sequence: CDR1 MNHNY, CDR2 SVGAGI (reference sequence). Trimming left V 4 bases short and J 5 bases short, with 13 bases between. The CDR3 sequence is 14 residues long. This CDR3 is CASSSGTSLDTQYF. The CDR3 DNA reads as TGTGCCAGCAGTTCGGGGACTTCCCTAGATACGCAGTATTTT.

In its sample, this clone was seen a few times. The gene calls are TRBV27 and TRBJ1-4; a weak D match, TRBD1 (5 bases). The germline V and J ends were trimmed by 2 bases and 2 bases, with 9 bases remaining between them. There are 15 residues in the CDR3. The germline V gene has CDR1 MNHEY and CDR2 SMNVEV (reference sequence). DNA of the CDR3: TGTGCCAGCAGTTTACAGGGAAGGACTAATGAAAAACTGTTTTTT. Translating it yields CASSLQGRTNEKLFF.

The chain employs TRBV6-6 and TRBJ2-6; D gene unclear. Germline V gene lookup returns CDR1 MNHNY and CDR2 SVGAGI (reference sequence). Between the trimmed V and J ends, which lost 1 base and 0 bases, there was a span of 4 bases. The CDR3 has 15 residues. CDR3 sequence: CASSYFSSGANVLTF. The CDR3 region has the DNA TGTGCCAGCAGTTACTTCAGCTCTGGGGCCAACGTCCTGACTTTC.

This clone is labeled as medium-sized. CDR3 protein: CASSLPAGGAYNEQFF. CDR3 in DNA: TGTGCCAGCAGCTTACCTGCCGGGGGAGCCTACAATGAGCAGTTCTTC. This chain joins TRBV7-6 and TRBJ2-1, with D possibly TRBD2 on 6 matching bases. CDR1 is SGHVS and CDR2 is FNYEAQ in the germline V gene. V was pared by 2 bases and J by 2 bases, with 13 bases between. CDR3 length equals 16 residues.

In this sample, this clone turned up a few times. The rearrangement joins TRBV7-2 to TRBJ1-4, with D maybe TRBD1 (6 bases). The V end lost 6 bases, the J end lost 3 bases, and 17 bases lay between the germline ends. Germline V gene sequence: CDR1 SGHTA, CDR2 FQGNSA. This CDR3 contains 16 residues. The CDR3 here is CASRPRGRGANEKLFF. The CDR3 DNA is TGTGCCAGCAGACCTAGGGGGAGAGGGGCTAATGAAAAACTGTTTTTT.

This sequence joins TRBV4-3 and TRBJ2-1; the D gene is possibly TRBD2 (5 bases). The CDR3 covers 13 residues. The V end was cut by 1 base, the J end by 5 bases, with 6 bases between. Germline V gene sequence: CDR1 LGHNA, CDR2 YSLEER. CDR3 in amino acids: CASSQAGNNEQFF. The CDR3 DNA is TGCGCCAGCAGCCAAGCGGGAAACAATGAGCAGTTCTTC.

The rearrangement links TRBV6-6 to TRBJ2-3, with 11 bases fitting TRBD2. The CDR3 covers 15 residues. Germline CDR1 is MNHNY and CDR2 is SVGAGI (reference sequence). Trimming cost V 4 bases and J 1 base; bases outside gene matches: 1. CDR3 sequence: CASSSGLAGTDTQYF. The DNA for the CDR3 is TGTGCCAGCAGTTCGGGACTAGCGGGCACAGATACGCAGTATTTT.

V and J are TRBV29-1 and TRBJ1-1; 9 bases are shared with TRBD1. J gave up 2 bases and V 7 bases, and 8 bases lay outside the gene matches. Germline CDR1 is SQVTM and CDR2 is ANQGSEA. CDR3 length: 14 amino acids. The CDR3 DNA reads TGCAGCGCGGGACAGGGAATACGAAACACTGAAGCTTTCTTT. It specifies CSAGQGIRNTEAFF.

V gene TRBV27 combines with J gene TRBJ1-1; D uncertain. The CDR3 totals 15 residues. Trimming stripped 8 bases from V and 4 bases from J, with 20 bases between. The V gene's germline CDR1 is MNHEY and CDR2 SMNVEV (reference sequence). The CDR3 region is CASRRHQDAGTEAFF. The CDR3 coding sequence is TGTGCCAGCCGCCGTCACCAGGACGCGGGCACTGAAGCTTTCTTT.

This sequence joins TRBV30 and TRBJ1-5; D remains ambiguous. V shed 0 bases and J shed 4 bases, with 10 bases lying between them. Germline V gene data show CDR1 as GTSNPN and CDR2 as SVGIG (reference sequence). The CDR3 covers 14 residues. The DNA for the CDR3 is TGTGCCTGGAGTGTTGAATTCGGTAATCAGCCCCAGCATTTT. Its translation: CAWSVEFGNQPQHF.

J is TRBJ2-5 and V is TRBV27; D unresolved. Germline-derived CDR1 and CDR2 are MNHEY and SMNVEV (reference sequence). The length of the CDR3 is 15 residues. Deletions cut 0 bases from V and 1 base from J, with 9 bases between. The CDR3 spells CASSLSARSQETQYF. CDR3 DNA sequence: TGTGCCAGCAGTTTATCGGCTCGCTCCCAAGAGACCCAGTACTTC.

This chain connects TRBV6-1 to TRBJ2-1, with TRBD2 matching over 10 bases. The V gene's germline CDR1 is MNHNS and CDR2 SASEGT. This CDR3 has 14 amino acids. V trimming: 2 bases; J trimming: 9 bases; junction bases outside the gene matches: 4. The chain's CDR3 is CASSEKREGSEQFF. Here the CDR3 DNA reads TGTGCCAGCAGTGAAAAGCGGGAGGGTAGTGAGCAGTTCTTC.

This chain connects TRBV29-1 to TRBJ1-2, with D possibly TRBD1 on 6 matching bases. This CDR3 spans 15 amino acids. V lost 6 bases to trimming and J lost 4 bases, with 21 bases between them. Germline CDR1 SQVTM, CDR2 ANQGSEA. CDR3 in amino acids: CSVPAAPDRSYGYTF. The CDR3, as DNA: TGCAGCGTCCCCGCCGCCCCGGACAGAAGCTATGGCTACACCTTC. Together with reference TRBV29-1 and TRBJ1-2, the CDR3 gives the full variable domain: SAVISQKPSRDICQRGTSLTIQCQVDSQVTMMFWYRQQPGQSLTLIATANQGSEATYESGFVIDKFPISRPNLTFSTLTVSNMSPEDSSIYLCSVPAAPDRSYGYTFGSGTRLTVV.

This rearrangement joins TRBV19 to TRBJ2-2; D might be TRBD1 (5 bases). This CDR3 has 14 residues. The germline gives CDR1 LNHDA, CDR2 SQIVND (reference sequence). Trimming stripped 3 bases from V and 6 bases from J, with 11 bases between. This CDR3 reads CASSMQGRAGELFF. Written as DNA, the CDR3 is TGTGCCAGTAGTATGCAGGGTCGGGCCGGGGAGCTGTTTTTT.

Note on this clone: The identical CDR3 is also encoded by other nucleotide sequences in the sample. V and J are TRBV15 and TRBJ2-7; perhaps TRBD1 as D (7 bases). The CDR3 runs 15 residues. V lost 1 base and J 3 bases, leaving 13 bases between the germline ends. Germline-derived CDR1 and CDR2 are LNHNV and YYDKDF (reference sequence). DNA of the CDR3: TGTGCCACCAGCAGAGGCGGGACAGCCAGCTACGAGCAGTACTTC. Protein: CATSRGGTASYEQYF.

The chain is built from TRBV5-6 and TRBJ2-3; a weak D match, TRBD1 (6 bases). Trimming removed 1 base at V and 0 bases at J, with 15 bases between. Germline V gene lookup returns CDR1 SGHDT and CDR2 YYEEEE. The CDR3 has 17 amino acids. Written as DNA, the CDR3 is TGTGCCAGCAGCTTGTGGTCGGACAGCCCTAGCACAGATACGCAGTATTTT. It translates to CASSLWSDSPSTDTQYF.

The chain recombines TRBV7-9 with TRBJ1-3; D is perhaps TRBD1 (5 bases). Per the germline V gene, CDR1 is SEHNR and CDR2 is FQNEAQ (reference sequence). The CDR3 consists of 15 residues. The germline V and J ends were trimmed by 5 bases and 3 bases, with 14 bases remaining between them. CDR3 region: CASSPYLGRGNTIYF. The CDR3 coding sequence is TGTGCCAGCAGCCCCTACCTGGGGCGTGGAAACACCATATATTTT. The full variable domain, its missing parts supplied by reference TRBV7-9 and TRBJ1-3, is DTGVSQNPRHKITKRGQNVTFRCDPISEHNRLYWYRQTLGQGPEFLTYFQNEAQLEKSRLLSDRFSAERPKGSFSTLEIQRTEQGDSAMYLCASSPYLGRGNTIYFGEGSWLTVV.

In this sample, this clone turned up a few times. The rearrangement joins TRBV9 to TRBJ2-1, with D possibly TRBD1 on 5 matching bases. Between the trimmed V and J ends, which lost 3 bases and 5 bases, there was a span of 9 bases. This CDR3 is built from 13 residues. The germline CDR1 and CDR2 sequences are SGDLS and YYNGEE. The CDR3 loop reads CASSARADNEQFF. The CDR3 coding sequence is TGTGCCAGCAGCGCCAGGGCCGACAATGAGCAGTTCTTC. Supplemented by reference TRBV9 and TRBJ2-1, the full variable domain reads DSGVTQTPKHLITATGQRVTLRCSPRSGDLSVYWYQQSLDQGLQFLIQYYNGEERAKGNILERFSAQQFPDLHSELNLSSLELGDSALYFCASSARADNEQFFGPGTRLTVL.

The gene calls are TRBV5-1 and TRBJ1-1; D is possibly TRBD1 (5 bases). The CDR3 covers 17 residues. CDR1 is SGHRS, CDR2 YFSETQ, per germline. V lost 0 bases and J 3 bases, leaving 18 bases between the germline ends. The CDR3 nucleotides are TGCGCCAGCAGCTTGGTCGTGACAGATTCGGCAGACACTGAAGCTTTCTTT. The encoded protein is CASSLVVTDSADTEAFF. Full variable domain (missing parts from reference TRBV5-1 and TRBJ1-1): KAGVTQTPRYLIKTRGQQVTLSCSPISGHRSVSWYQQTPGQGLQFLFEYFSETQRNKGNFPGRFSGRQFSNSRSEMNVSTLELGDSALYLCASSLVVTDSADTEAFFGQGTRLTVV.

The rearrangement links TRBV27 to TRBJ1-1, with a possible D match to TRBD1 (5 bases). Per germline, CDR1 MNHEY and CDR2 SMNVEV (reference sequence). The CDR3 is 15 residues long. Trimming stripped 3 bases from V and 5 bases from J, with 16 bases between. This CDR3 reads CASSLGQGLETEAFF. CDR3 sequence (DNA): TGTGCCAGCAGTTTGGGTCAGGGCCTGGAAACTGAAGCTTTCTTT.

This chain uses TRBV9 with TRBJ1-6; TRBD1 agrees at 7 bases. The CDR3 consists of 15 residues. The V segment lost 2 bases and the J segment 8 bases; nucleotides outside the gene matches: 7. Germline-derived CDR1 and CDR2 are SGDLS and YYNGEE. DNA of the CDR3: TGTGCCAGCAGCGTGAGAACAGGGGCGGATTCACCCCTCCACTTT. This sequence encodes CASSVRTGADSPLHF.

The gene calls are TRBV5-4 and TRBJ2-1; 9 nucleotides match TRBD2. V was clipped by 0 bases and J by 6 bases; unmatched bases: 7. Germline CDR1 SGHNT, CDR2 YYREEE (reference sequence). The CDR3 totals 16 residues. Here the CDR3 DNA reads TGTGCCAGCAGCTTGGGGGCTAGCGGGGTGGGCAATGAGCAGTTCTTC. It is translated as CASSLGASGVGNEQFF.

This clone was seen once. The chain employs TRBV5-6 and TRBJ2-5, with 7 bases identical to TRBD2. After removal of 0 bases from V and 5 bases from J, the junction contained 7 bases not matched to a gene. The germline gives CDR1 SGHDT, CDR2 YYEEEE. The CDR3 is 15 amino acids. The CDR3 spells CASSLGGLGGETQYF. CDR3 nucleotides: TGTGCCAGCAGCTTGGGAGGACTAGGCGGGGAGACCCAGTACTTC.